Listed here are 2 T cell receptor beta chains from one sample, sequenced in a study of beta chain features in type 1 diabetes (dated by TCRdb to 2016 to 2019). Library preparation used the immunoSEQ multiplex PCR assay. The High Capacity cDNA Reverse Transcription Kit was used to reverse transcribe all of the isolated RNA, meaning that expressed TCRB transcripts were what got sequenced. Entries here come from immuneACCESS through TCRdb and include only in-frame sequences with V and J called. Some clones fail to appear in such tables; in the studies checked, an unresolved V gene covers under half of the shortfall, and the cause of the remainder is unknown. Counted in this sample were around 400,000 clones; 10% to 15% of them appeared once. In total, the top ten clones hold more than 0.015% of the sample. The specimen sequenced was naive CD4+ T cells from blood. Explained via the paper, the cell subset or site label denotes: true naive CD4+ T cells. The receptors derive from a man in his late teens or twenties in good health.

This clone was detected a few times. The chain has TRBV5-6 and TRBJ2-1; 8 bases line up with TRBD2. From germline, CDR1 is SGHDT and CDR2 YYEEEE. J lost 4 bases, V lost 4 bases, and 10 bases had no gene match. The CDR3 extends over 16 amino acids. CDR3 in amino acids: CASSLGFSGTYNEQFF. The DNA for the CDR3 is TGTGCCAGCAGCCTCGGCTTTAGCGGGACGTACAATGAGCAGTTCTTC.

This clone was seen a handful of times. The chain carries TRBV9 and TRBJ2-7, with TRBD2 matching 8 bases. The CDR3 extends over 14 amino acids. The V gene's germline CDR1 is SGDLS and CDR2 YYNGEE. V was clipped by 0 bases and J by 3 bases; unmatched bases: 2. CDR3 residues: CASSVDSGNYEQYF. Written as DNA, the CDR3 is TGTGCCAGCAGCGTAGATAGCGGGAACTACGAGCAGTACTTC. Filled out from reference TRBV9 and TRBJ2-7, the complete variable domain reads DSGVTQTPKHLITATGQRVTLRCSPRSGDLSVYWYQQSLDQGLQFLIQYYNGEERAKGNILERFSAQQFPDLHSELNLSSLELGDSALYFCASSVDSGNYEQYFGPGTRLTVT.